This T cell receptor (beta chain) is from a study of T cell repertoires in MIS-A myocarditis (dated by TCRdb to the early 2020s). This clone has just a few counts. The antigen this receptor binds is unknown. No clone much larger than this one lies a single base away; base qualities are absent. The QIAamp DNA FFPE kit was used to extract genomic DNA from formalin-fixed paraffin-embedded autopsy tissue. Amplification of TCRbeta CDR3 regions relied on the immunoSEQ bias-controlled multiplex PCR, followed by high-throughput sequencing. The paper's processing steps were these. CDR3 sequences were collapsed and filtered with the immunoSEQ vendor pipeline, and the abundance and frequency of each unique TCRbeta CDR3 were thereby quantified. Dominant CDR3 amino acid sequences were clustered with SARS-CoV-2-specific ImmuneCODE TCRbeta sequences by CD-HIT at a 90% global sequence identity threshold. A clone was classed as hyperexpanded at a frequency of 0.1 to 1 and as large at a frequency of 0.01 to 0.1. The CDR3 amino acid sequences and the V and J gene assignments of the dominant clones were confirmed with MiXCR. The R stringdist package was used to compute Levenshtein distances between the patient clonotypes and the ImmuneCODE hits. Imported from immuneACCESS, the table was reduced by TCRdb to in-frame sequences with V and J called. These copies leave out some clones; in studies compared against another copy, an unresolved V gene accounts for under half, and the cause of the remainder is not known. V, J and clone size are taken as reported in that table, and D and trimming were inferred from the DNA itself. This sample has 6,600 or so clones in its table, and 78% of those were observed once. The ten largest clones add up to approximately 18% of the sample.

Trimming leaves V shorter by 1 base and J shorter by 0 bases, with the junction holding 1 base beyond the gene matches. Including the terminal cysteine and phenylalanine, the CDR3 comprises 16 residues. Only the CDR3 part of the read is kept: 48 bases, read in frame from the first base. As encoded in the germline V gene, CDR1 is SGHAT while CDR2 is FQNNGV. The chain uses TRBV11-2 and TRBJ1-3, with 9 bases matching TRBD1. The specimen was right inferior lung lobe tissue obtained at autopsy. The receptor was derived from a man younger than 35 with fulminant myocarditis from multisystem inflammatory syndrome in adults (MIS-A) after COVID-19. At the DNA level, the sequence is TGTGCCAGCAGCTTAGCACAGGGGGCCTCTGGAAACACCATATATTTT. Translated, this is CASSLAQGASGNTIYF. Beyond the CDR3, the reference TRBV11-2 and TRBJ1-3 genes provide the residues; the full variable domain reads: EAGVAQSPRYKIIEKRQSVAFWCNPISGHATLYWYQQILGQGPKLLIQFQNNGVVDDSQLPKDRFSAERLKGVDSTLKIQPAKLEDSAVYLCASSLAQGASGNTIYFGEGSWLTVV.